This entry lists 30 T cell receptor beta chains sequenced from one sample in a study of cytomegalovirus exposure and HLA in healthy donors. The PCR had 60 Vbeta and 13 Jbeta primers. This table comes from immunoSEQ multiplex PCR, and its TCRdb copy is limited to in-frame clones, with some not included. The sample shows about 52,000 clones, roughly three fifths of them seen only once. Sequencing was performed on PBMCs. These TCRs come from a human donor in good health.

J is TRBJ1-1 and V is TRBV14, with 7 bases matching TRBD1. V dropped 5 bases and J dropped 3; count of bases not matched to a gene: 6. CDR1 and CDR2 (germline): SGHDN, FVKESK. The CDR3 runs 14 residues. CDR3 DNA sequence: TGTGCCAGCAGCACCTTAACAGGGGACACTGAAGCTTTCTTT. This gives the protein CASSTLTGDTEAFF.

This clone was counted only a few times. This chain links TRBV6-6 with TRBJ2-1; tentative D call: TRBD1 (6 bases). The CDR3 consists of 14 residues. CDR1 and CDR2 (germline): MNHNY, SVGAGI (reference sequence). Between the trimmed V and J ends, which lost 5 bases and 6 bases, there was a span of 14 bases. The CDR3 sequence: CASSPRQERNEQFF. CDR3 bases: TGTGCCAGCAGTCCCCGACAGGAGCGCAATGAGCAGTTCTTC.

This chain connects TRBV23-1 to TRBJ2-3, with 8 bases lining up with TRBD1. TRBV23-1 is an open reading frame whose function is uncertain. This CDR3 comprises 17 residues. Germline trimming cut 0 bases from V and 2 bases from J; bases unmatched to any gene: 7. Here the CDR3 DNA reads TGCGCCAGCAGTCAATCGGGGCAGGGGGCCTTCACAGATACGCAGTATTTT. Translated, it gives CASSQSGQGAFTDTQYF.

Only a few counts were recorded for this clone. This sequence joins TRBV6-5 and TRBJ2-7; 11 bases map to TRBD2. CDR3 length: 15 residues. Germline loops: CDR1 MNHEY, CDR2 SVGAGI. V was pared by 5 bases and J by 2 bases, with 5 bases of the junction left unmatched. The CDR3 DNA sequence: TGTGCCAGCAGTGGTAGCGGGGGGGGAACCTACGAGCAGTACTTC. It is translated as CASSGSGGGTYEQYF.

This clone was counted a few times. The CDR3 DNA sequence: TGTGCCACCAGCCGGGGTTGGAGCTCTAACTATGGCTACACCTTC. Residues: CATSRGWSSNYGYTF. This chain joins TRBV15 and TRBJ1-2; D ambiguous. Germline V gene data show CDR1 as LNHNV and CDR2 as YYDKDF (reference sequence). Trimming stripped 5 bases from V and 0 bases from J, with 13 bases between. CDR3 length: 15 amino acids.

On this clone itself: A read error may account for a junction end that differs from germline. The J gene is TRBJ1-2, the V gene TRBV29-1; 7 bases agree with TRBD1. The germline CDR1 and CDR2 sequences are SQVTM and ANQGSEA. The CDR3 extends over 14 amino acids. CDR3 nucleotide sequence: TGCGGCGTTGAGGGGGCAGGGGCTGCCTATGGCTACACCTTC. Protein sequence: CGVEGAGAAYGYTF. Complete variable domain (other parts from reference TRBV29-1 and TRBJ1-2): SAVISQKPSRDICQRGTSLTIQCQVDSQVTMMFWYRQQPGQSLTLIATANQGSEATYESGFVIDKFPISRPNLTFSTLTVSNMSPEDSSIYLCGVEGAGAAYGYTFGSGTRLTVV.

The V call is TRBV7-3, the J call TRBJ2-2, with 7 bases matching TRBD1. There are 16 residues in the CDR3. In germline, CDR1 is SGHTA, CDR2 FQGTGA. Unmatched junction bases numbered 4, after V lost 2 bases and J lost 1 base. CDR3 residues: CASSLSGQVNTGELFF. The CDR3, as DNA: TGTGCCAGCAGCTTATCTGGACAGGTGAACACCGGGGAGCTGTTTTTT.

This chain links TRBV6-1 with TRBJ2-1; tentative D call: TRBD1 (6 bases). CDR1 is MNHNS, CDR2 SASEGT, per germline. Trimming removed 6 bases at V and 0 bases at J, with 15 bases between. The CDR3 is 16 amino acids. CDR3 in DNA: TGTGCCAGCAGCGAACAGGGCTCATACTCCTACAATGAGCAGTTCTTC. It is translated as CASSEQGSYSYNEQFF.

Worth noting for this clone: A read error may account for a junction end that differs from germline. The gene calls are TRBV5-6 and TRBJ1-2, with D possibly being TRBD1 (5 bases). The CDR3 has 15 residues. Germline values: CDR1 SGHDT, CDR2 YYEEEE. The CDR3 sequence: CASSLVGGVNYGYPF. DNA of the CDR3: TGTGCCAGCAGCTTGGTTGGGGGGGTGAACTATGGCTACCCCTTC. Full variable domain (missing parts from reference TRBV5-6 and TRBJ1-2): DAGVTQSPTHLIKTRGQQVTLRCSPKSGHDTVSWYQQALGQGPQFIFQYYEEEERQRGNFPDRFSGHQFPNYSSELNVNALLLGDSALYLCASSLVGGVNYGYPFGSGTRLTVV.

This rearrangement joins TRBV12-5 to TRBJ2-5; no definite D call. The DNA matches TRBJ2-7 better at its end, which makes the J call doubtful. The CDR3 extends over 15 amino acids. CDR1 is LGHNT, CDR2 FRNRAP, per germline. CDR3 in DNA: TGTGCTAGTGGTTTGCCCACCGGCGCCAACTACGAGCAGTACTTC. Amino acids: CASGLPTGANYEQYF.

The chain has TRBV7-2 and TRBJ2-5; D is possibly TRBD2 (5 bases). Between the trimmed V and J ends, which lost 1 base and 4 bases, there was a span of 7 bases. CDR1 is SGHTA and CDR2 is FQGNSA in the germline V gene. This CDR3 has 13 residues. The CDR3 DNA is TGTGCCAGCAGCTTAGGACGGGGAGAGACCCAGTACTTC. Translation: CASSLGRGETQYF.

CDR3 amino acids: CASSQDGEQFF. The CDR3, as DNA: TGCGCCAGCAGCCAAGATGGCGAGCAGTTCTTC. V is TRBV4-1 and J is TRBJ2-1; no definite D call. The germline CDR1 and CDR2 sequences are MGHRA and YSYEKL. The length of the CDR3 is 11 residues. With 0 bases removed from V and 10 bases from J, the gap between germline ends came to 4 bases.

This CDR3 reads CASGQQENTEAFF. The DNA for the CDR3 is TGTGCCAGCGGACAACAGGAGAACACTGAAGCTTTCTTT. The chain recombines TRBV27 with TRBJ1-1; weak D call: TRBD1 (5 bases). This CDR3 has 13 residues. The V end lost 8 bases, the J end lost 1 base, and 11 bases lay between the germline ends. Looked up from germline, CDR1 is MNHEY and CDR2 is SMNVEV (reference sequence).

The J gene is TRBJ1-5, the V gene TRBV5-1; TRBD1 matches 9 bases. Losses at the gene ends were 4 bases for V and 0 bases for J; bases not matched to a gene: 5. Per germline, CDR1 SGHRS and CDR2 YFSETQ. The length of the CDR3 is 16 residues. The CDR3 protein is CASSPGQGSSNQPQHF. CDR3 bases: TGCGCCAGCAGCCCGGGACAGGGAAGTAGCAATCAGCCCCAGCATTTT.

V gene TRBV18 combines with J gene TRBJ1-2; D might be TRBD1 (6 bases). With 3 bases removed from V and 1 base from J, the gap between germline ends came to 12 bases. CDR3 length equals 15 residues. The germline CDR1 and CDR2 sequences are KGHSH and LQKENI. CDR3 loop: CASSPIQGSNYGYTF. CDR3 nucleotide sequence: TGTGCCAGCTCACCCATACAGGGAAGTAACTATGGCTACACCTTC.

The V and J genes are TRBV28 and TRBJ1-5; weak D call: TRBD1 (5 bases). Trimming left V 2 bases short and J 0 bases short, with 17 bases between. Germline CDR1 reads MDHEN; CDR2 reads SYDVKM. This CDR3 has 18 residues. The CDR3 sequence: CASSLGPKGALSNQPQHF. The CDR3 DNA is TGTGCCAGCAGTTTAGGGCCCAAAGGGGCCCTTAGCAATCAGCCCCAGCATTTT. The full variable domain, completed using reference TRBV28 and TRBJ1-5, is DVKVTQSSRYLVKRTGEKVFLECVQDMDHENMFWYRQDPGLGLRLIYFSYDVKMKEKGDIPEGYSVSREKKERFSLILESASTNQTSMYLCASSLGPKGALSNQPQHFGDGTRLSIL.

V and J are TRBV5-1 and TRBJ2-2, with TRBD1 matching 8 bases. The trim removed 3 bases at V and 6 bases at J, leaving 7 bases unmatched. Germline V gives CDR1 SGHRS, CDR2 YFSETQ. This CDR3 comprises 15 residues. The CDR3 sequence is CASSWDRSVPGELFF. The CDR3 DNA is TGCGCCAGCAGCTGGGACAGGAGTGTACCCGGGGAGCTGTTTTTT.

The chain combines TRBV5-1 with TRBJ2-7; tentative D call: TRBD2 (6 bases). V lost 4 bases to trimming and J lost 1 base, with 12 bases between them. CDR3 length: 14 amino acids. The germline CDR1 and CDR2 sequences are SGHRS and YFSETQ. CDR3 nucleotides: TGCGCCAGCAGCGTCTTTAGCGGTTCCTACGAGCAGTACTTC. It is translated as CASSVFSGSYEQYF. The variable domain in full, completed from reference TRBV5-1 and TRBJ2-7, reads KAGVTQTPRYLIKTRGQQVTLSCSPISGHRSVSWYQQTPGQGLQFLFEYFSETQRNKGNFPGRFSGRQFSNSRSEMNVSTLELGDSALYLCASSVFSGSYEQYFGPGTRLTVT.

This clone is medium-sized. V and J are TRBV15 and TRBJ2-2; TRBD1 might be the D (5 bases). CDR3 length equals 13 residues. Germline CDR1 LNHNV, CDR2 YYDKDF (reference sequence). Trimming pared 2 bases from V and 5 bases from J, leaving 6 bases between. The CDR3 DNA reads as TGTGCCACCAGCAGAAGGGGAACCGGGGAGCTGTTTTTT. Amino acid sequence: CATSRRGTGELFF.

The chain uses TRBV6-6 and TRBJ1-4; a weak D match, TRBD1 (5 bases). The length of the CDR3 is 14 residues. CDR1 is MNHNY and CDR2 is SVGAGI in the germline V gene (reference sequence). V lost 2 bases to trimming and J lost 4 bases, with 8 bases between them. CDR3 nucleotide sequence: TGTGCCAGCAGTTACCGTGACAGTAATGAAAAACTGTTTTTT. Its protein product is CASSYRDSNEKLFF.

The chain uses TRBV28 and TRBJ2-3; a possible D gene is TRBD2 (6 bases). Germline V CDR1 and CDR2: MDHEN, SYDVKM. V gave up 5 bases and J gave up 1 base, with 16 bases separating them. This CDR3 spans 16 amino acids. The CDR3 here is CASSGPAREGTDTQYF. Written as DNA, the CDR3 is TGTGCCAGCAGTGGCCCTGCCAGGGAGGGCACAGATACGCAGTATTTT.

This clone was detected only a few times. V and J are TRBV5-3 and TRBJ1-1; D is perhaps TRBD1 (6 bases). TRBV5-3 is flagged as an ORF with uncertain function. The CDR3 spans 14 residues. Trimming pared 5 bases from V and 4 bases from J, leaving 15 bases between. The CDR3 bases are TGTGCCAGAAGGATTGACAGGTTCTTCACTGAAGCTTTCTTT. Amino acids: CARRIDRFFTEAFF.

V is TRBV7-9 and J is TRBJ2-7; a possible D gene is TRBD2 (5 bases). Germline assignment: CDR1 SEHNR and CDR2 FQNEAQ (reference sequence). This CDR3 has 14 amino acids. Deletions cut 4 bases from V and 7 bases from J, with 17 bases between. In DNA form, the CDR3 reads TGTGCCAGCAGCTACACTAAGCGGACCCGGGAGCAGTACTTC. Encoded protein: CASSYTKRTREQYF.

The chain is built from TRBV29-1 and TRBJ1-1; D not certain. Trimming pared 4 bases from V and 5 bases from J, leaving 17 bases between. CDR1 and CDR2 from the germline V gene are SQVTM and ANQGSEA. The length of the CDR3 is 14 residues. The DNA of the CDR3 is TGCAGCGTTGGTTCAGCGGGTGGTGTAACTGAAGCTTTCTTT. It codes for CSVGSAGGVTEAFF.

The rearrangement links TRBV11-1 to TRBJ1-3; weak D call: TRBD1 (5 bases). The length of the CDR3 is 13 residues. V was shortened by 5 bases and J by 3 bases, with 8 bases between the two germline ends. Germline lookup yields CDR1 SGHAT and CDR2 FQDESV (reference sequence). The CDR3 region has the DNA TGTGCCAGCAGCCAAGGGGATGGAAACACCATATATTTT. It codes for CASSQGDGNTIYF.

The V call is TRBV18, the J call TRBJ2-5; no firm D call. This CDR3 region has 15 residues. V was shortened by 3 bases and J by 0 bases, with 11 bases between the two germline ends. Germline lookup yields CDR1 KGHSH and CDR2 LQKENI. The CDR3 is CASSPMGQYQETQYF. CDR3 in DNA: TGTGCCAGCTCACCCATGGGCCAGTACCAAGAGACCCAGTACTTC.

V is TRBV6-5 and J is TRBJ2-5; tentative D call: TRBD2 (5 bases). The tail of the sequence fits TRBJ2-7 better, so the J call may be wrong. From germline, CDR1 is MNHEY and CDR2 SVGAGI. The CDR3 runs 15 residues. CDR3 DNA: TGTGCCAGCAGTTTCGTGGACGGAGGATTCGGCGAGCAGTACTTC. Protein product: CASSFVDGGFGEQYF.

The sample holds a few counts of this clone. The V call is TRBV9, the J call TRBJ1-6; possible D gene TRBD1, 6 bases. CDR1 and CDR2 (germline): SGDLS, YYNGEE. V lost 4 bases, J lost 7 bases, and 15 bases lay in between. The CDR3 consists of 15 residues. The DNA of the CDR3 is TGTGCCAGCAGCAGCAGGGGCGCGAACAATTCACCCCTCCACTTT. This codes for CASSSRGANNSPLHF.

This clone has only a few counts. The genes are TRBV7-9 and TRBJ2-7; a weak D match, TRBD1 (6 bases). Per the germline V gene, CDR1 is SEHNR and CDR2 is FQNEAQ (reference sequence). This CDR3 region has 11 residues. Between the trimmed V and J ends, which lost 10 bases and 7 bases, there was a span of 14 bases. The CDR3 nucleotides read TGTGCCATTATAATGAGGGGGGAGCAGTACTTC. Translated: CAIIMRGEQYF.

The chain employs TRBV4-1 and TRBJ2-3, with TRBD1 matching over 7 bases. The CDR3 covers 17 residues. V dropped 4 bases and J dropped 4; count of bases not matched to a gene: 14. The germline V gene encodes CDR1 MGHRA and CDR2 YSYEKL. The DNA of the CDR3 is TGCGCCAGCAGCCGATTGGACAGGCGACGAAACGCAGATACGCAGTATTTT. Translated: CASSRLDRRRNADTQYF.